One T cell receptor (beta chain) is described in this entry. This record comes from a study of CD8+ T cells in alopecia areata. Treatment: oral pan-JAK inhibitor, 5-10 mg twice daily. Collected material from alopecia areata patients comprised lesional scalp punch biopsies and peripheral blood. As the sequencing template, cDNA was produced by extracting RNA and reverse transcribing it. This table comes from immunoSEQ multiplex PCR, and its TCRdb copy is limited to in-frame clones, with some not included. The sample records approximately 180,000 clones, 60% being singletons. Germline-derived CDR1 and CDR2 are MNHEY and SMNVEV (reference sequence). V lost 3 bases to trimming and J lost 5 bases; unmatched junction nucleotides: 11. The CDR3 totals 16 residues.

The TCR originated in a human donor with alopecia areata. This sequence joins TRBV27 and TRBJ1-2; 8 bases are shared with TRBD1. The source was CD4+ T cells sorted from blood, collected at week 24, from a patient treated with tofacitinib. This CDR3 reads CASSFSSGQGGYGYTF. The DNA for the CDR3 is TGTGCCAGCAGTTTTTCCTCTGGACAGGGTGGATATGGCTACACCTTC.